This TCR beta chain was recovered during a study of CD8 T cells in Susac syndrome. Reverse transcription of roughly 0.5 to 1 ug RNA used random hexamers. Multiplex PCR with immunoSEQ amplified the TCR beta CDR3 across 54 Vbeta and 13 Jbeta. TCRdb used MiXCR to reprocess the immunoSEQ multiplex PCR reads, holding one entry per CDR3 protein. The repertoire consists of fewer than 350,000 distinct CDR3 sequences, with 65% to 90% occurring once and the leading ten covering around 0.2%. CDR1 and CDR2 (germline): SGHTA, FQGNSA. The CDR3 has 16 residues. The V and J ends lost 2 bases and 0 bases respectively, with 13 bases between them. Sequencing of TCR beta, carried out with a high-throughput approach, was applied to CD8+ and CD4+ T cells from the blood. Isolation of CD8+ and CD4+ T cells was performed negatively, whereas enrichment of TEMRA cells was done by FACS. Of note for this clonotype: Its antigen is still unknown.

Findings of the study overall: By the study's own acknowledgment, its TCR sequencing and HLA analysis included relatively few individuals.

The rearrangement uses TRBV7-2 and TRBJ1-1; D unclear. This clonotype was obtained from a human donor with multiple sclerosis. The sequenced sample was CD8+ T cells from PBMCs. This CDR3 reads CASSLWYGEMNTEAFF. CDR3 nucleotides: TGTGCCAGCAGCTTATGGTACGGGGAGATGAACACTGAAGCTTTCTTT. Drawing the rest from reference TRBV7-2 and TRBJ1-1, the complete variable domain is GAGVSQSPSNKVTEKGKDVELRCDPISGHTALYWYRQSLGQGLEFLIYFQGNSAPDKSGLPSDRFSAERTGGSVSTLTIQRTQQEDSAVYLCASSLWYGEMNTEAFFGQGTRLTVV.